The 27 T cell receptor beta chains presented below share a single source sample, sequenced in a study of T cell changes during pregnancy in multiple sclerosis. Repertoires were generated with immunoSEQ multiplex PCR, while TCRdb's copy carries only in-frame clones and drops some. The sample holds 35,000 to 45,000 clones, about nine tenths seen once. Sample: CD4+ T cells from peripheral blood mononuclear cells, taken in the third trimester of pregnancy. The receptors come from a female donor with multiple sclerosis, enrolled in a pregnancy study.

V is TRBV28 and J is TRBJ1-2; 7 bases are a match to TRBD1. From germline, CDR1 is MDHEN and CDR2 SYDVKM. The V segment lost 3 bases and the J segment 8 bases; nucleotides outside the gene matches: 3. This CDR3 region has 12 residues. CDR3 nucleotide sequence: TGTGCCAGCAGTTTGACAGGGTCCGGCTACACCTTC. Translation: CASSLTGSGYTF.

This chain connects TRBV7-8 to TRBJ2-1; D is perhaps TRBD2 (5 bases). Germline V gene sequence: CDR1 SGHVS, CDR2 FQNEAQ. V lost 8 bases and J lost 1, with 9 bases in between. The CDR3 has 13 residues. CDR3 sequence reads: CASALASYNEQFF. The DNA of the CDR3 is TGTGCCAGCGCGTTAGCGTCCTACAATGAGCAGTTCTTC.

The chain has TRBV7-8 and TRBJ2-3, with D possibly TRBD2 on 5 matching bases. The CDR3 totals 16 residues. V was cut by 1 base and J by 6 bases, with 17 bases left in between. Germline V lookup: CDR1 SGHVS, CDR2 FQNEAQ. This CDR3 is CASSLVAGVTSDTQYF. The CDR3 bases are TGTGCCAGCAGCTTAGTTGCCGGGGTCACGTCCGATACGCAGTATTTT.

The chain carries TRBV5-1 and TRBJ2-3, with 7 bases matching TRBD1. Germline CDR1 SGHRS, CDR2 YFSETQ. The CDR3 is 15 residues long. V lost 4 bases, J lost 3 bases, and 8 bases stayed unmatched. For the CDR3, the DNA is TGCGCCAGCAGCACCTACAGGGGTAGGACAGATACGCAGTATTTT. Its translation: CASSTYRGRTDTQYF. The full variable domain, its missing parts supplied by reference TRBV5-1 and TRBJ2-3, is KAGVTQTPRYLIKTRGQQVTLSCSPISGHRSVSWYQQTPGQGLQFLFEYFSETQRNKGNFPGRFSGRQFSNSRSEMNVSTLELGDSALYLCASSTYRGRTDTQYFGPGTRLTVL.

The chain has TRBV4-2 and TRBJ2-5; D possibly corresponds to TRBD1 (6 bases). Looked up from germline, CDR1 is LGHNA and CDR2 is YNFKEQ. CDR3 length: 18 amino acids. V lost 3 bases, J lost 3 bases, and 23 bases lay in between. CDR3 protein: CASSQSNRDPLLEETQYF. CDR3 bases: TGTGCCAGCAGCCAGTCAAACAGGGACCCTTTATTAGAAGAGACCCAGTACTTC.

The J gene is TRBJ1-5, the V gene TRBV27, with 7 bases aligning to TRBD1. With 6 bases clipped from V and 2 bases from J, the junction kept 7 bases outside the gene matches. CDR1 and CDR2 (germline): MNHEY, SMNVEV (reference sequence). The CDR3 extends over 15 amino acids. The DNA of the CDR3 is TGTGCCAGCAGCCTGACAGGGACAGGCAATCAGCCCCAGCATTTT. This codes for CASSLTGTGNQPQHF.

The J gene is TRBJ1-1, the V gene TRBV19; tentatively, D is TRBD1 (6 bases). This CDR3 has 14 residues. Germline CDR1 and CDR2: LNHDA and SQIVND (reference sequence). V lost 4 bases, J lost 5 bases, and 14 bases lay in between. CDR3 DNA sequence: TGTGCCAGTAGTACCCTACAGGGATGGACTGAAGCTTTCTTT. Protein: CASSTLQGWTEAFF.

This chain joins TRBV5-1 and TRBJ2-7; perhaps TRBD1 as D (5 bases). The CDR3 extends over 14 amino acids. Trimming removed 3 bases at V and 2 bases at J, with 12 bases between. CDR1 and CDR2 (germline): SGHRS, YFSETQ. The CDR3 reads CASSSIGVPYEQYF. The CDR3 bases are TGCGCCAGCAGCTCGATAGGGGTCCCCTACGAGCAGTACTTC.

The V and J genes are TRBV5-1 and TRBJ1-4; D gene uncertain. Trimming took off 0 bases at V and 6 bases at J, with 9 bases between the two ends. The CDR3 runs to 14 residues. Germline V lookup: CDR1 SGHRS, CDR2 YFSETQ. The CDR3 loop is CASSLGEADEKLFF. In DNA form, the CDR3 reads TGCGCCAGCAGCTTGGGAGAGGCGGATGAAAAACTGTTTTTT.

The genes are TRBV27 and TRBJ2-2, with no clear D. Germline V gene data show CDR1 as MNHEY and CDR2 as SMNVEV (reference sequence). The CDR3 totals 14 residues. With 4 bases removed from V and 0 bases from J, the gap between germline ends came to 6 bases. The CDR3 is CASSYSSNTGELFF. CDR3 in DNA: TGTGCCAGCAGTTACAGCTCGAACACCGGGGAGCTGTTTTTT.

The chain employs TRBV5-1 and TRBJ2-1; a weak D match, TRBD2 (6 bases). Trimming left V 4 bases short and J 4 bases short, with 15 bases between. CDR3 length equals 15 residues. CDR1 and CDR2 (germline): SGHRS, YFSETQ. In DNA form, the CDR3 reads TGCGCCAGCAGCGGAGGGGACTTCAGATACAATGAGCAGTTCTTC. This codes for CASSGGDFRYNEQFF. The entire variable domain, with the rest obtained from reference TRBV5-1 and TRBJ2-1, is as follows: KAGVTQTPRYLIKTRGQQVTLSCSPISGHRSVSWYQQTPGQGLQFLFEYFSETQRNKGNFPGRFSGRQFSNSRSEMNVSTLELGDSALYLCASSGGDFRYNEQFFGPGTRLTVL.

This clone has just a few counts. The chain employs TRBV30 and TRBJ2-1; the D gene is possibly TRBD1 (5 bases). CDR3 length: 11 residues. Trimming took off 2 bases at V and 12 bases at J, with 11 bases between the two ends. CDR1 GTSNPN and CDR2 SVGIG come from the germline V gene (reference sequence). DNA of the CDR3: TGTGCCTGGAGTACCATTCAGGGGCAGTTCTTC. Translated: CAWSTIQGQFF.

The rearrangement joins TRBV19 to TRBJ1-2, with D possibly matching TRBD1 (5 bases). The CDR3 contains 16 residues. Between the trimmed V and J ends, which lost 5 bases and 5 bases, there was a span of 21 bases. Germline V lookup: CDR1 LNHDA, CDR2 SQIVND (reference sequence). The CDR3 spells CASSAWDSRRTYGYTF. CDR3 DNA sequence: TGTGCCAGTAGTGCCTGGGACTCCCGGAGGACATATGGCTACACCTTC.

The genes are TRBV10-3 and TRBJ2-3, with a weak D call TRBD2 (6 bases). Germline V gene lookup returns CDR1 ENHRY and CDR2 SYGVKD. Trimming left V 10 bases short and J 1 base short, with 12 bases between. The CDR3 has 13 amino acids. For the CDR3, the DNA is TGTGCCACTAACCCGGGGGGCACAGATACGCAGTATTTT. Protein: CATNPGGTDTQYF.

V and J are TRBV6-1 and TRBJ1-1; TRBD1 is a possible D gene (5 bases). The ends were cut back, 5 bases at V and 0 bases at J, with 7 bases in the middle. Germline CDR1 and CDR2: MNHNS and SASEGT. The CDR3 is 13 amino acids. The CDR3 loop reads CASSLTVNTEAFF. DNA of the CDR3: TGTGCCAGCAGTTTGACAGTGAACACTGAAGCTTTCTTT.

The chain is built from TRBV28 and TRBJ1-2, with D perhaps matching TRBD1 (6 bases). The CDR3 has 14 residues. Per the germline V gene, CDR1 is MDHEN and CDR2 is SYDVKM. The V gene lost 2 bases and the J gene lost 6 bases, with 13 bases spanning the gap. The CDR3 protein is CASSLRAGAHGYTF. CDR3 DNA sequence: TGTGCCAGCAGTTTAAGGGCAGGGGCCCATGGCTACACCTTC.

This clone has just one count. V and J are TRBV6-6 and TRBJ1-5; 7 bases line up with TRBD1. The CDR3 extends over 13 amino acids. J gave up 7 bases and V 6 bases, and 6 bases lay outside the gene matches. In germline, CDR1 is MNHNY, CDR2 SVGAGI (reference sequence). The CDR3 DNA is TGTGCCAGCAGGTGGGACAGTGGACAGCCCCAGCATTTT. Protein sequence: CASRWDSGQPQHF.

This chain links TRBV2 with TRBJ1-2; the match to TRBD1 covers 9 bases. Germline values: CDR1 SNHLY, CDR2 FYNNEI. The CDR3 has 17 amino acids. The V and J ends lost 5 bases and 10 bases, in that order; junction bases with no gene match: 20. The CDR3 loop is CASSQEDRRIQGAYYTF. CDR3 sequence (DNA): TGTGCCAGCAGTCAAGAGGACCGGAGAATACAGGGGGCTTACTACACCTTC.

The V and J genes are TRBV5-1 and TRBJ2-1; no clear D. CDR3 size: 13 residues. V dropped 1 base and J dropped 4 bases, with 6 bases sitting between them. Germline loops: CDR1 SGHRS, CDR2 YFSETQ. The CDR3 nucleotides read TGCGCCAGCAGCTTGCGGTATTACAATGAGCAGTTCTTC. Its translation is CASSLRYYNEQFF. The variable domain in full, with the rest retrieved from reference TRBV5-1 and TRBJ2-1, is KAGVTQTPRYLIKTRGQQVTLSCSPISGHRSVSWYQQTPGQGLQFLFEYFSETQRNKGNFPGRFSGRQFSNSRSEMNVSTLELGDSALYLCASSLRYYNEQFFGPGTRLTVL.

The rearrangement joins TRBV13 to TRBJ2-7; TRBD2 matches 9 bases. The CDR3 runs to 14 residues. Germline CDR1 and CDR2: PRHDT and FYEKMQ (reference sequence). V lost 6 bases to trimming and J lost 1 base; unmatched junction nucleotides: 4. The DNA for the CDR3 is TGTGCCAGCAGGGCGGCGGGAGGGTCCTACGAGCAGTACTTC. Translated: CASRAAGGSYEQYF.

This clone occurred once. This chain links TRBV5-4 with TRBJ2-7; 15 bases match TRBD2. Trimming took 4 bases from V and 6 from J; bases not matched to a gene: 8. CDR1 and CDR2 from the germline V gene are SGHNT and YYREEE (reference sequence). The CDR3 has 16 amino acids. The CDR3 protein is CASSPSRTSGRGEQYF. CDR3 coding DNA: TGTGCCAGCAGCCCCTCCCGGACTAGCGGGAGGGGCGAGCAGTACTTC.

The chain has TRBV28 and TRBJ1-1; D is possibly TRBD1 (5 bases). The V end was cut by 6 bases, the J end by 1 base, with 12 bases between. CDR3 length equals 14 residues. Germline-derived CDR1 and CDR2 are MDHEN and SYDVKM. This CDR3 is CASRGPRKNTEAFF. The CDR3 DNA reads as TGTGCCAGCAGGGGGCCCCGTAAGAACACTGAAGCTTTCTTT. The variable domain in full, completed from reference TRBV28 and TRBJ1-1, reads DVKVTQSSRYLVKRTGEKVFLECVQDMDHENMFWYRQDPGLGLRLIYFSYDVKMKEKGDIPEGYSVSREKKERFSLILESASTNQTSMYLCASRGPRKNTEAFFGQGTRLTVV.

The rearrangement uses TRBV30 and TRBJ1-5; maybe TRBD1 (5 bases). Germline loops: CDR1 GTSNPN, CDR2 SVGIG (reference sequence). The CDR3 sequence is 15 residues long. The V end was cut by 3 bases, the J end by 0 bases, with 12 bases between. The CDR3 sequence is CAWSPGLHSNQPQHF. CDR3 bases: TGTGCCTGGAGCCCGGGACTTCATAGCAATCAGCCCCAGCATTTT. The full variable domain, completed using reference TRBV30 and TRBJ1-5, is SQTIHQWPATLVQPVGSPLSLECTVEGTSNPNLYWYRQAAGRGLQLLFYSVGIGQISSEVPQNLSASRPQDRQFILSSKKLLLSDSGFYLCAWSPGLHSNQPQHFGDGTRLSIL.

This clone was seen a handful of times. The chain combines TRBV11-2 with TRBJ1-4; D is possibly TRBD1 (5 bases). This CDR3 has 17 amino acids. Germline lookup yields CDR1 SGHAT and CDR2 FQNNGV. Trimming took off 1 base at V and 0 bases at J, with 12 bases between the two ends. The chain's CDR3 is CASSLGGDTATNEKLFF. The DNA for the CDR3 is TGTGCCAGCAGCTTAGGGGGGGATACAGCAACTAATGAAAAACTGTTTTTT.

The chain has TRBV27 and TRBJ2-1, with TRBD2 matching 10 bases. Per germline, CDR1 MNHEY and CDR2 SMNVEV (reference sequence). V trimming: 10 bases; J trimming: 7 bases; junction bases outside the gene matches: 13. The CDR3 contains 15 residues. The DNA of the CDR3 is TGTGCCACCCTCCCCAGCGGGAGGGCCGGAAATGAGCAGTTCTTC. Translation gives CATLPSGRAGNEQFF.

This chain links TRBV7-2 with TRBJ1-3, with unresolved D. The CDR3 runs to 15 residues. Germline V CDR1 and CDR2: SGHTA, FQGNSA. V was pared by 5 bases and J by 1 base, with 12 bases between. Written as DNA, the CDR3 is TGTGCCAGCAGCCGCCTTGGCAGGTCTGGAAACACCATATATTTT. Amino acids: CASSRLGRSGNTIYF.

The V and J genes are TRBV7-7 and TRBJ2-5; 10 nucleotides line up with TRBD1. The CDR3 loop spans 14 amino acids. V was pared by 6 bases and J by 5 bases, with 6 bases of the junction left unmatched. Germline-derived CDR1 and CDR2 are SSHAT and FNYEAQ (reference sequence). For the CDR3, the DNA is TGTGCCAGCAGTGCGACAGGGGGCGGTGAGACCCAGTACTTC. As protein: CASSATGGGETQYF.